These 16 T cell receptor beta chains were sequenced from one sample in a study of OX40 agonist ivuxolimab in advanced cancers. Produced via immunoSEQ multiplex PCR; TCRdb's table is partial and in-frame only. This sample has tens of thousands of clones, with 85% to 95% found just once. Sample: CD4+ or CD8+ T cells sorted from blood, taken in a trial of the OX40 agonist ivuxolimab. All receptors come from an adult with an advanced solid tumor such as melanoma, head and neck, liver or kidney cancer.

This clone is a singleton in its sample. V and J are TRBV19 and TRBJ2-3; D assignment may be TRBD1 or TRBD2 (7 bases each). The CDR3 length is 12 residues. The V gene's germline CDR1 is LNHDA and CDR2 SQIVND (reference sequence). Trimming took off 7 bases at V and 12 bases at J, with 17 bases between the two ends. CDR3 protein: CASTVREGAQYF. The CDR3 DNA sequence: TGTGCCAGTACAGTGAGGGAGGGGGCCCAGTATTTT.

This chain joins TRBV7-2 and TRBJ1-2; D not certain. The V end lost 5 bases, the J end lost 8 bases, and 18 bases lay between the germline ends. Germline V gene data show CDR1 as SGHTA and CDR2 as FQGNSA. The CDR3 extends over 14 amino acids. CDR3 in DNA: TGTGCCAGCAGCAACCAGGCCGGCGGGAGCGGCTACACCTTC. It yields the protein CASSNQAGGSGYTF.

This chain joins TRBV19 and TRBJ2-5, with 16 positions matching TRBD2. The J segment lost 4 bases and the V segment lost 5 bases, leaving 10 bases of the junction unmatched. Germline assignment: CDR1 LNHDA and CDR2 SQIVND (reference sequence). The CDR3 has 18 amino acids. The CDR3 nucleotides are TGTGCCAGTAGTTCCCCGGGACTAGCGGGAGGGCCATCAGAGACCCAGTACTTC. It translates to CASSSPGLAGGPSETQYF.

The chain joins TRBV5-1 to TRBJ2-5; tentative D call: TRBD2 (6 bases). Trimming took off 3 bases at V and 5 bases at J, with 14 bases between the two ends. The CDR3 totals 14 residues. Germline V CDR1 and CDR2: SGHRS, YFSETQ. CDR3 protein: CASSSQGREETQYF. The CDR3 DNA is TGCGCCAGCAGCTCTCAGGGTCGGGAGGAGACCCAGTACTTC.

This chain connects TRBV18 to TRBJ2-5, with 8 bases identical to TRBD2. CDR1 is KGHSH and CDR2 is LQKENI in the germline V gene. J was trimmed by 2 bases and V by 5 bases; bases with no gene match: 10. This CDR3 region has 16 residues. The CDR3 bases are TGTGCCAGCTCAAATAACCCCCCTAGCGGGCAAGAGACCCAGTACTTC. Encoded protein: CASSNNPPSGQETQYF.

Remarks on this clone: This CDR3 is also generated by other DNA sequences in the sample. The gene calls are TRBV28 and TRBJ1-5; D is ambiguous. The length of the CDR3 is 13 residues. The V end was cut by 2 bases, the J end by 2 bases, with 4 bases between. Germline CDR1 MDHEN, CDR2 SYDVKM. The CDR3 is CASSLVGNQPQHF. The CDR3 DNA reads TGTGCCAGCAGTTTAGTAGGCAATCAGCCCCAGCATTTT. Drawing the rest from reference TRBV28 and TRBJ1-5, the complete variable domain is DVKVTQSSRYLVKRTGEKVFLECVQDMDHENMFWYRQDPGLGLRLIYFSYDVKMKEKGDIPEGYSVSREKKERFSLILESASTNQTSMYLCASSLVGNQPQHFGDGTRLSIL.

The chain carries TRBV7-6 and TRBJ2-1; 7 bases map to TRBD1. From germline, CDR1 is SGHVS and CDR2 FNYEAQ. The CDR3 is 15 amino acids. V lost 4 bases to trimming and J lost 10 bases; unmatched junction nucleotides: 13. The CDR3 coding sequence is TGTGCCAGCAGCTCAGGGGGACCCTGGATTTCGGAGCAGTTCTTC. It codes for CASSSGGPWISEQFF.

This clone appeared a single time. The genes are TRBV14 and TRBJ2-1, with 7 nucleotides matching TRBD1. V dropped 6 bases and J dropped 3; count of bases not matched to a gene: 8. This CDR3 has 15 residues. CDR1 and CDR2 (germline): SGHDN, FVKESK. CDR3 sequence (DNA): TGTGCCAGCAGGCGGACAGGTCCCTTCTACAATGAGCAGTTCTTC. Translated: CASRRTGPFYNEQFF.

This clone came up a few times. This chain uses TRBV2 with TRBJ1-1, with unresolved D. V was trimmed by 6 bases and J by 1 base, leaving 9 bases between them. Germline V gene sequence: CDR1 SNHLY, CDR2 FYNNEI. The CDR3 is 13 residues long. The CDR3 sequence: CASRLTANTEAFF. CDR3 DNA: TGTGCCAGCAGACTCACAGCGAACACTGAAGCTTTCTTT.

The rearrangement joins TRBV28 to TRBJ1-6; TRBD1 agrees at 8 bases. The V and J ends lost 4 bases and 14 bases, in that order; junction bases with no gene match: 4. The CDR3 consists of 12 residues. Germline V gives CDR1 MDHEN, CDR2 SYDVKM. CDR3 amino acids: CASSWTGRALHF. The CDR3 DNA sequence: TGTGCCAGCAGTTGGACAGGGCGGGCCCTCCACTTT.

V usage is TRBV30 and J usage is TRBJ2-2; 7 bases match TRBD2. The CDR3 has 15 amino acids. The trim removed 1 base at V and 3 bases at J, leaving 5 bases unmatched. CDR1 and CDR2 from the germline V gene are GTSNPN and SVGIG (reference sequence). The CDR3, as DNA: TGTGCCTGGAGTGGAGCGGGGTGGTACACCGGGGAGCTGTTTTTT. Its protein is CAWSGAGWYTGELFF.

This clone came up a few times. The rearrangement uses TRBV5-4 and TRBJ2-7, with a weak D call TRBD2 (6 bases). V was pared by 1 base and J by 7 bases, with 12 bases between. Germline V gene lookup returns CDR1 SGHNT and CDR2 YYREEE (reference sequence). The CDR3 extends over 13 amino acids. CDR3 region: CASSLWGGREQYF. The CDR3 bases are TGTGCCAGCAGCTTGTGGGGAGGCAGGGAGCAGTACTTC.

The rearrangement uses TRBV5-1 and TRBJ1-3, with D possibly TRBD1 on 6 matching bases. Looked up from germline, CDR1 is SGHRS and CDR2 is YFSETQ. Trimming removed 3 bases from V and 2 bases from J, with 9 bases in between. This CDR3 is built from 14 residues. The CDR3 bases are TGCGCCAGCAGCTCAGGGGACCCTGGAAACACCATATATTTT. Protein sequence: CASSSGDPGNTIYF.

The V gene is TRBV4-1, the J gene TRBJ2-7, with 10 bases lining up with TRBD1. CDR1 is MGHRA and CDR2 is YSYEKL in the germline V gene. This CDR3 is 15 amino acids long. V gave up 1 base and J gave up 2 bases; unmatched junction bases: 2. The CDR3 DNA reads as TGCGCCAGCAGCCAAGGGACAGGGGGTACCTACGAGCAGTACTTC. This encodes CASSQGTGGTYEQYF.

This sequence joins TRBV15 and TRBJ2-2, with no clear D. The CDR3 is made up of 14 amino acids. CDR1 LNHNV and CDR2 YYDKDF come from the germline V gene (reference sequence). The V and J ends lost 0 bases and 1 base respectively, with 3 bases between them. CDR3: CATSRERNTGELFF. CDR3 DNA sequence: TGTGCCACCAGCAGAGAACGGAACACCGGGGAGCTGTTTTTT. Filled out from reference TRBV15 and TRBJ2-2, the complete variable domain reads DAMVIQNPRYQVTQFGKPVTLSCSQTLNHNVMYWYQQKSSQAPKLLFHYYDKDFNNEADTPDNFQSRRPNTSFCFLDIRSPGLGDTAMYLCATSRERNTGELFFGEGSRLTVL.

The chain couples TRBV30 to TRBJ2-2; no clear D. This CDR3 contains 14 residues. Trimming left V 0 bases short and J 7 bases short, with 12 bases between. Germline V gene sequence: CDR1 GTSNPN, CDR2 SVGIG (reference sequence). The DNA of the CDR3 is TGTGCCTGGAGTGTACTCGCCCCTCTCGGGGAGCTGTTTTTT. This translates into CAWSVLAPLGELFF.